The sequence of this T cell receptor beta chain was determined in a study of T cell responses to AZD1222 COVID-19 vaccine. General study results and limits: Unmutated variant regions are reportedly targeted by nearly half of spike-specific TCRs.

This clone was counted a single time. Its antigen is as yet unknown. An end of the junction does not agree with germline; a read error may underlie this. Libraries were prepared by immunoSEQ multiplex PCR; TCRdb keeps only in-frame clonotypes and omits some of them. This repertoire shows 150,000 to 200,000 clones, just over 90% found once; its top ten account for 1.7%. The sequence was obtained from an adult who received the AZD1222 COVID-19 vaccine. The sample consisted of peripheral blood, taken 28 days after the second AZD1222 dose.

The chain's CDR3 is CASSATTSYSEQFF. For the CDR3, the DNA is TGTGCCAGCAGCGCCACAACTAGCTACAGTGAGCAGTTCTTC. The chain employs TRBV9 and TRBJ2-1; D is perhaps TRBD2 (6 bases). CDR1 is SGDLS, CDR2 YYNGEE, per germline. The CDR3 consists of 14 residues.